This T cell receptor beta chain was identified in a study of TIL therapy for anti-PD-1-resistant metastatic lung cancer. Study details: Median patient age was 54, ranging about 35-80 years. Half of patients were current or former smokers.

The libraries were made with immunoSEQ v3. Here immunoSEQ multiplex PCR was the method, and the copy in TCRdb shows in-frame clones only, minus some. The sample lists more than 90,000 clones; about 71% were seen once. Trimming removed 4 bases from V and 9 bases from J; junction bases left unmatched: 13. This CDR3 spans 14 amino acids. Germline V lookup: CDR1 SGHRS, CDR2 YFSETQ. The sample's time point: pre-treatment sample, taken before nivolumab and TIL therapy. The tumor samples were excised metastases, mostly pleural nodules or supraclavicular lymph nodes. Adults with stage 4 NSCLC were enrolled in a phase I trial.

The starting material was tumor tissue, obtained at baseline. This TCR was sampled from a person aged 25-85 years with non-small cell lung cancer. This sequence joins TRBV5-1 and TRBJ2-7; the match to TRBD2 covers 7 bases. The CDR3, as DNA: TGCGCCAGCAGCCTCAGCGGGATAGATCCGCGGCAGTACTTC. It codes for CASSLSGIDPRQYF.